These 8 T cell receptor beta chains came from one sample sequenced in a study. From the 5' RACE reads, TCRdb called clonotypes with MiXCR, one entry per CDR3 protein. The repertoire includes some 62,000 distinct CDR3 sequences, 25% to 35% of them detected once, and roughly 2.5% sits in the top ten. The sample comprised tumor-infiltrating naive CD4+ T cells sorted from the breast tumor. Specified subset: naive CD4+ T cells, CD4+CD45RA+CD25-. These receptors all stem from a female donor with breast cancer.

V is TRBV7-3 and J is TRBJ2-7; D call uncertain. Trimming removed 2 bases at V and 6 bases at J, with 14 bases between. Germline V gene sequence: CDR1 SGHTA, CDR2 FQGTGA. This CDR3 spans 14 amino acids. CDR3 region: CASSLLTRTVEQYF. CDR3 coding DNA: TGTGCCAGCAGCTTATTAACCAGAACGGTCGAGCAGTACTTC. The whole variable domain, filled in from reference TRBV7-3 and TRBJ2-7, reads GAGVSQTPSNKVTEKGKYVELRCDPISGHTALYWYRQSLGQGPEFLIYFQGTGAADDSGLPNDRFFAVRPEGSVSTLKIQRTERGDSAVYLCASSLLTRTVEQYFGPGTRLTVT.

As regards this clonotype: This may come from a read error, since a much larger clone is one base off. V is TRBV6-1 and J is TRBJ2-3; weak D call: TRBD2 (7 bases). In germline, CDR1 is MNHNS, CDR2 SASEGT. CDR3 length: 16 residues. DNA for the CDR3: TGTGCCGGCAGTGCTTTTAGAGGGGGAGGGCCCCCCACGCAGTATTTT. It is translated as CAGSAFRGGGPPTQYF.

This clonotype was found once. The rearrangement joins TRBV12-3 or TRBV12-4 to TRBJ2-7; 9 nucleotides match TRBD2. The CDR3 has 16 amino acids. Trimming cost V 6 bases and J 5 bases; bases outside gene matches: 14. The CDR3 region is CASRGNSGSLKNEQYF. For the CDR3, the DNA is TGTGCCAGCAGGGGAAATAGCGGGAGCTTGAAGAACGAGCAGTACTTC.

This clonotype was seen only a few times. The chain's CDR3 is CASSLVPGEYGYTF. The CDR3 DNA reads as TGTGCCAGCAGCTTAGTTCCGGGGGAATATGGCTACACCTTC. V is TRBV7-2 and J is TRBJ1-2; D possibly corresponds to TRBD1 (5 bases). V shed 1 base and J shed 5 bases, with 11 bases lying between them. The germline V gene encodes CDR1 SGHTA and CDR2 FQGNSA. The CDR3 sequence is 14 residues long.

The V call is TRBV4-2, the J call TRBJ1-3; no firm D call. This CDR3 has 17 residues. Germline values: CDR1 LGHNA, CDR2 YNFKEQ. Trimming removed 1 base from V and 4 bases from J, with 17 bases in between. The CDR3 region is CASSQGFSGLGGNTIYF. The CDR3, as DNA: TGTGCCAGCAGCCAAGGCTTTTCGGGCCTTGGGGGAAACACCATATATTTT.

Only a few counts were recorded for this clonotype. The rearrangement joins TRBV12-3 or TRBV12-4 to TRBJ1-5; D unresolved. V was cut by 7 bases and J by 9 bases, with 10 bases left in between. CDR3 length: 11 amino acids. The CDR3 sequence is CASTIAGPQHF. DNA of the CDR3: TGTGCCAGCACCATCGCGGGGCCCCAGCATTTT.

This clonotype was recorded at least ten times. This chain's CDR3 is CATSYPQTGNNEQFF. CDR3 nucleotides: TGTGCCACCAGCTATCCCCAGACAGGGAACAATGAGCAGTTCTTC. This chain joins TRBV15 and TRBJ2-1; TRBD1 agrees at 7 bases. This CDR3 region has 15 residues. Germline CDR1 is LNHNV and CDR2 is YYDKDF (reference sequence). Losses at the gene ends were 5 bases for V and 5 bases for J; bases not matched to a gene: 9.

Comment on this clonotype: Given the absence of the conserved phenylalanine or tryptophan at the CDR3 end, a read error is likely. The DNA is left out, because the CDR3 cannot be placed on it with certainty; the CDR3 is given as TCRdb lists it. The rearrangement uses TRBV6-1 and TRBJ2-1; no check of the table's D call, TRBD2, against the DNA was made. The CDR3 totals 12 residues, both ends included. Looked up from germline, CDR1 is MNHNS and CDR2 is SASEGT. CDR3 sequence reads: CASSEVGRASGL.